A selection of T cell receptor beta chains follows, all from one sample in a study of blood T cells in healthy people across ages. TCRdb ran MiXCR on the 5' RACE reads and lists one entry per CDR3 protein. The sample includes approximately 490,000 distinct CDR3 sequences, 24% seen only once; the top ten take 8.7%. The data were also submitted as part of a second study, on T cells of mothers and their children.

The sequencing input was blood. The source is a boy aged 10-17 years in good health. CDR3s leave out the opening cysteine and the closing phenylalanine or tryptophan. The D gene is left open where the match is weak.

TRBJ2-4	.	TRBV12-3/TRBV12-4	ASSLSGQNIQY
.	TRBD2	TRBV4-3	ASSQDPPNSGSTYNEQF
TRBJ2-3	TRBD2	TRBV10-3	AISDLPGLDSDTQY
TRBJ2-6	.	TRBV9	ASSAGVSGANVLT
TRBJ2-1	.	TRBV20-1	SAYRGDGAYNEQF
.	TRBD2	TRBV20-1	SGLAGIPNEQF
TRBJ2-7	.	TRBV4-1	ASSQVDFYEQY
TRBJ2-5	TRBD1	TRBV29-1	SVEPGQGLETQY
TRBJ2-5	.	TRBV2	ASRIETQY
TRBJ2-7	.	TRBV5-5	ASSYHMVSSYEQC
TRBJ2-3	TRBD2	TRBV11-2	ASSLDGRPLGTSGLSTDTQY
TRBJ2-4	TRBD1	TRBV29-1	SVGPMTGAGIQY
TRBJ2-3	TRBD2	TRBV28	ASSFQAGGTDTQY
TRBJ2-1	.	TRBV20-1	SAKPGGSYNEQF
TRBJ1-4	.	TRBV25-1	ASTTPGTEKLF
TRBJ1-4	.	TRBV28	ASSSGLTNEKLF
TRBJ1-6	.	TRBV20-1	SVSYQVGGSPLH
TRBJ2-1	.	TRBV7-9	ASSLVSAQISSYNEQF
TRBJ2-1	.	TRBV7-2	ASSSGVGREQF
TRBJ2-7	.	TRBV6-1	ASSESADPYEQY
TRBJ1-5	.	TRBV20-1	SAIVDSDQPQH
TRBJ1-5	.	TRBV20-1	SASSSGPRYQPQH
TRBJ2-1	.	TRBV12-3/TRBV12-4	ASSLRLAPYNEQF
TRBJ2-5	.	TRBV10-3	AISESGQQLETQY
TRBJ2-1	TRBD1	TRBV20-1	SAHRTGLNEQF
TRBJ1-4	TRBD1	TRBV11-2	ASSLGGQGGDEKLF
TRBJ1-1	.	TRBV11-2	ASSSGLGQNTEAF
TRBJ1-2	.	TRBV4-3	ASSQVEGGENNYGYT
TRBJ1-3	.	TRBV7-9	ASSTTLGSGNTIY
TRBJ1-6	.	TRBV15	ATSSRSGTSPLH
.	.	TRBV4-1	ASSQEVSQTQY
TRBJ1-2	TRBD1	TRBV6-6	ASSGDRENYGYT
TRBJ1-4	.	TRBV28	ASSGQLGYMNEKLF
.	TRBD1	TRBV5-1	ASSYLQGPTYEQY
TRBJ2-3	TRBD2	TRBV29-1	SVAQSAGGFTDTQY
TRBJ2-2	TRBD2	TRBV7-2	ASSLYRLADWAGELF
TRBJ2-7	.	TRBV6-5	ASSYADY
TRBJ1-2	TRBD1	TRBV4-3	ASSQDATGGYGYT
TRBJ1-6	.	TRBV5-6	ASSLVSGSYNSPLH
.	.	TRBV21-1	ASSKWGASVGSITEYNEQF
TRBJ1-3	.	TRBV28	ASSFGQSGNTIY
TRBJ2-1	.	TRBV12-3/TRBV12-4	ASKRGGEQF
TRBJ1-6	TRBD1	TRBV27	ASRWGQGNSPLH
TRBJ2-7	.	TRBV28	ASSLAEGLRYEQY
.	.	TRBV7-2	ASSLDWQGFYEQY
TRBJ1-5	.	TRBV6-6	ASSHPGQHSNQPQH